The rows below give T cell receptor beta chains drawn from one sample of a study of cytomegalovirus exposure and HLA in healthy donors. TCRdb's table, derived via immunoSEQ multiplex PCR, lists solely in-frame clones and lacks some. The data hold a few hundred thousand clones, with over 70% observed a single time. Sequences were obtained from PBMCs. The receptors were gathered from a girl aged 2 to 10 in good health and CMV-seronegative. Both conserved end residues are part of each CDR3. A D gene is named only where the DNA matches it firmly. Size is omitted from some rows. Given values are once, few, many or a class for expanded clones.

v_call: TRBV5-6
d_call: TRBD1
j_call: TRBJ2-2
clone_size: .
cdr3_aa: CASSFTGAPTGELFF
cdr3_nt: TGTGCCAGCAGCTTTACAGGGGCACCCACCGGGGAGCTGTTTTTT

v_call: TRBV30
d_call: TRBD2
j_call: TRBJ2-7
clone_size: .
cdr3_aa: CAWSPTSGYSYEQYF
cdr3_nt: TGTGCCTGGAGTCCTACTAGCGGTTACTCCTACGAGCAGTACTTC

v_call: TRBV7-8
d_call: .
j_call: TRBJ2-7
clone_size: .
cdr3_aa: CASSLSDEQYF
cdr3_nt: TGTGCCAGCAGCTTGTCGGACGAGCAGTACTTC

v_call: TRBV29-1
d_call: .
j_call: TRBJ1-2
clone_size: .
cdr3_aa: CSVGLADSGYTF
cdr3_nt: TGCAGCGTTGGACTGGCGGATTCTGGCTACACCTTC

v_call: TRBV7-3
d_call: .
j_call: TRBJ2-1
clone_size: .
cdr3_aa: CASSLAGPGSYNEQFF
cdr3_nt: TGTGCCAGCAGCTTAGCCGGCCCCGGGTCCTACAATGAGCAGTTCTTC

v_call: TRBV11-2
d_call: .
j_call: TRBJ2-5
clone_size: few
cdr3_aa: CASSFPGGQETQYF
cdr3_nt: TGTGCCAGCAGCTTCCCAGGGGGGCAAGAGACCCAGTACTTC

v_call: TRBV28
d_call: TRBD1
j_call: TRBJ1-2
clone_size: .
cdr3_aa: CASSFSRRQGTFYGYTF
cdr3_nt: TGTGCCAGCAGTTTCTCCCGCCGACAGGGTACTTTCTATGGCTACACCTTC

v_call: TRBV6-1
d_call: .
j_call: TRBJ1-5
clone_size: .
cdr3_aa: CASSEWHSNQPQHF
cdr3_nt: TGTGCCAGCAGTGAATGGCATAGCAATCAGCCCCAGCATTTT

v_call: TRBV19
d_call: TRBD2
j_call: TRBJ2-7
clone_size: .
cdr3_aa: CASSPSGGAEQYF
cdr3_nt: TGTGCCAGTAGTCCTAGCGGGGGGGCCGAGCAGTACTTC

v_call: TRBV30
d_call: TRBD1
j_call: TRBJ2-7
clone_size: .
cdr3_aa: CAWSPIQGNGYEQYF
cdr3_nt: TGTGCCTGGAGTCCAATACAGGGGAACGGGTACGAGCAGTACTTC

v_call: TRBV9
d_call: TRBD2
j_call: TRBJ2-1
clone_size: .
cdr3_aa: CASSVGLAGVSVGEQFF
cdr3_nt: TGTGCCAGCAGCGTAGGGCTAGCGGGGGTAAGCGTCGGTGAGCAGTTCTTC

v_call: TRBV27
d_call: .
j_call: TRBJ2-1
clone_size: .
cdr3_aa: CASGLQWTDARNEQFF
cdr3_nt: TGTGCCAGCGGACTCCAGTGGACGGATGCCCGCAATGAGCAGTTCTTC

v_call: TRBV11-2
d_call: .
j_call: TRBJ2-7
clone_size: few
cdr3_aa: CASSLGRGMFTRQDEQYF
cdr3_nt: TGTGCCAGCAGCTTAGGAAGAGGAATGTTCACTAGGCAAGACGAGCAGTACTTC

v_call: TRBV19
d_call: TRBD2
j_call: TRBJ2-3
clone_size: .
cdr3_aa: CASGSGGGTDTQYF
cdr3_nt: TGTGCCAGTGGTAGCGGGGGGGGCACAGATACGCAGTATTTT

v_call: TRBV5-6
d_call: .
j_call: TRBJ1-6
clone_size: once
cdr3_aa: CASSAGLLLSPLHF
cdr3_nt: TGTGCCAGCAGCGCAGGACTTCTATTGTCACCCCTCCACTTT

v_call: TRBV5-1
d_call: TRBD2
j_call: TRBJ2-1
clone_size: .
cdr3_aa: CASSLFSGTYNEQFF
cdr3_nt: TGCGCCAGCAGCTTGTTCAGCGGGACCTACAATGAGCAGTTCTTC

v_call: TRBV7-3
d_call: .
j_call: TRBJ2-4
clone_size: .
cdr3_aa: CASRRIVQYF
cdr3_nt: TGTGCCAGCCGGAGGATCGTTCAGTACTTC

v_call: TRBV19
d_call: TRBD2
j_call: TRBJ2-1
clone_size: .
cdr3_aa: CASSTPGGREQFF
cdr3_nt: TGTGCCAGTAGTACCCCCGGGGGGAGGGAGCAGTTCTTC

v_call: TRBV6-1
d_call: TRBD1
j_call: TRBJ2-1
clone_size: .
cdr3_aa: CASSPRDSLYEQFF
cdr3_nt: TGTGCCAGCAGCCCCCGGGACAGCCTTTATGAGCAGTTCTTC

v_call: TRBV13
d_call: TRBD1
j_call: TRBJ1-1
clone_size: few
cdr3_aa: CASSSTGGAGLTNTEAFF
cdr3_nt: TGTGCCAGCAGCTCAACAGGGGGCGCGGGACTTACGAACACTGAAGCTTTCTTT

v_call: TRBV28
d_call: .
j_call: TRBJ1-1
clone_size: .
cdr3_aa: CASSLISVMNTEAFF
cdr3_nt: TGTGCCAGCAGTTTAATTTCAGTCATGAACACTGAAGCTTTCTTT

v_call: TRBV27
d_call: .
j_call: TRBJ2-7
clone_size: .
cdr3_aa: CASSAERPPYEQYF
cdr3_nt: TGTGCCAGCAGTGCAGAGCGTCCACCCTACGAGCAGTACTTC

v_call: TRBV7-9
d_call: TRBD1
j_call: TRBJ2-1
clone_size: .
cdr3_aa: CASSTRQGQGRDEQFF
cdr3_nt: TGTGCCAGCAGCACGAGACAGGGTCAAGGACGCGATGAGCAGTTCTTC

v_call: TRBV5-6
d_call: .
j_call: TRBJ2-1
clone_size: .
cdr3_aa: CASSFRLDYNEQFF
cdr3_nt: TGTGCCAGCAGCTTCAGACTCGACTACAATGAGCAGTTCTTC

v_call: TRBV30
d_call: .
j_call: TRBJ1-1
clone_size: .
cdr3_aa: CAWSYSTQTEAFF
cdr3_nt: TGTGCCTGGAGTTATAGTACCCAAACTGAAGCTTTCTTT

v_call: TRBV9
d_call: .
j_call: TRBJ1-2
clone_size: once
cdr3_aa: CASSEPQASLGGYTF
cdr3_nt: TGTGCCAGCAGCGAACCCCAGGCGAGCCTGGGCGGCTACACCTTC

v_call: TRBV7-6
d_call: TRBD1
j_call: TRBJ2-3
clone_size: .
cdr3_aa: CASSEGDSLFTDTQYF
cdr3_nt: TGTGCCAGCAGCGAAGGGGACAGTTTATTCACAGATACGCAGTATTTT

v_call: TRBV4-1
d_call: .
j_call: TRBJ2-7
clone_size: .
cdr3_aa: CASSQEPQSGVDEQYF
cdr3_nt: TGCGCCAGCAGCCAAGAGCCGCAGTCAGGGGTCGACGAGCAGTACTTC

v_call: TRBV7-6
d_call: TRBD2
j_call: TRBJ2-3
clone_size: .
cdr3_aa: CASSLGRGLAGTDTQYF
cdr3_nt: TGTGCCAGCAGCTTAGGCAGAGGACTAGCGGGCACAGATACGCAGTATTTT

v_call: TRBV25-1
d_call: TRBD2
j_call: TRBJ2-1
clone_size: .
cdr3_aa: CASSDPNGRAIYEQFF
cdr3_nt: TGTGCCAGCAGTGACCCTAACGGGAGGGCCATCTATGAGCAGTTCTTC